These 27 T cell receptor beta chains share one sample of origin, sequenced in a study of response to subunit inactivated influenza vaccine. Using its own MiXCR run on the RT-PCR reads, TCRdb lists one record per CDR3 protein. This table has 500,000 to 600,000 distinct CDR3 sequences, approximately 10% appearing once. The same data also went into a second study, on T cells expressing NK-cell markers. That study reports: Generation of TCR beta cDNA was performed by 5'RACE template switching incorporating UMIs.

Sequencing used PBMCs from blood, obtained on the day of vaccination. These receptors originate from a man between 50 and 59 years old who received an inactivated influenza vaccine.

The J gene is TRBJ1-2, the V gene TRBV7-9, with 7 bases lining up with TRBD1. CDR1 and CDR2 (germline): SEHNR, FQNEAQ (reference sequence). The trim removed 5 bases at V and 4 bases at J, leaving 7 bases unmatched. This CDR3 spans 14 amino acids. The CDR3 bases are TGTGCCAGCAGCCGAGAGACAGGGAGCTATGGCTACACCTTC. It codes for CASSRETGSYGYTF.

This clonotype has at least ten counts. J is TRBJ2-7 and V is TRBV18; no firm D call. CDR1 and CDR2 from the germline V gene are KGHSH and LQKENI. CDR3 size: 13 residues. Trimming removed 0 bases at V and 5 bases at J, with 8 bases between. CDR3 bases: TGTGCCAGCTCACCACCGGTGGTACACGAGCAGTACTTC. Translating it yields CASSPPVVHEQYF.

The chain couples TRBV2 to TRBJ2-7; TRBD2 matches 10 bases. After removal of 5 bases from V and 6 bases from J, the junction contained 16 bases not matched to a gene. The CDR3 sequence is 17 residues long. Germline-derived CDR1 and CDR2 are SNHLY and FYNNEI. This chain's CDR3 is CASSPRRRTSGVREQYF. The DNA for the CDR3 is TGTGCCAGCAGTCCCCGAAGGCGTACTAGCGGGGTACGCGAGCAGTACTTC.

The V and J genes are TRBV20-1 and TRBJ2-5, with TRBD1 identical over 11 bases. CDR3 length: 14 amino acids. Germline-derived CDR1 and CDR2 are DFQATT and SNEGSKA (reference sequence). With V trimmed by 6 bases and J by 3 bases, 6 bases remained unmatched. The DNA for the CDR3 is TGCAGTGCCACCCGGGACAGGGGGAAAGAGACCCAGTACTTC. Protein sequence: CSATRDRGKETQYF.

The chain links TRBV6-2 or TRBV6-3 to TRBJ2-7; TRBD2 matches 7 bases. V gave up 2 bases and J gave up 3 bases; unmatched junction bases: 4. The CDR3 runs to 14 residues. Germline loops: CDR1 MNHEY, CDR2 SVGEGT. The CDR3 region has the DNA TGTGCCAGCAGTTACCCTAGCGGCAACTACGAGCAGTACTTC. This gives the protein CASSYPSGNYEQYF.

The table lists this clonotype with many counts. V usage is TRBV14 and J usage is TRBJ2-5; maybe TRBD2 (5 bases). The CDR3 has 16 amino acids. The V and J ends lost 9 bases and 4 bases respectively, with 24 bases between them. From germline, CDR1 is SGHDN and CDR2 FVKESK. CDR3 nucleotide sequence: TGTGCCAGACAAACTAAAACCGGGGTGAGGGCAGAGACCCAGTACTTC. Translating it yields CARQTKTGVRAETQYF.

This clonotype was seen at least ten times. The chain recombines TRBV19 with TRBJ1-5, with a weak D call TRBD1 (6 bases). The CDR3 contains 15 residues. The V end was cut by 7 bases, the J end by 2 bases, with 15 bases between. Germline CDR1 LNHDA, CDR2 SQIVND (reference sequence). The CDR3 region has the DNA TGTGCCAGTATCCCCACAGGGAGGCGCAATCAGCCCCAGCATTTT. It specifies CASIPTGRRNQPQHF.

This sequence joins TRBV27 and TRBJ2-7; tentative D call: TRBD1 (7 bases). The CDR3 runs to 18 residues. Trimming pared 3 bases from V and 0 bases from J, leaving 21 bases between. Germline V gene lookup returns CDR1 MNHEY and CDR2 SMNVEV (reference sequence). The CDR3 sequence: CASSFRDSKPGSSYEQYF. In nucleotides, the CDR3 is TGTGCCAGCAGTTTTCGGGACAGCAAACCCGGGAGCTCCTACGAGCAGTACTTC.

The CDR3 nucleotides read TGTGCCAGCAGTCTCCCCTCGGGACTAGCGGCCAAAAACATTCAGTACTTC. Residues: CASSLPSGLAAKNIQYF. The chain is built from TRBV12-3 or TRBV12-4 and TRBJ2-4; TRBD2 agrees at 10 bases. The CDR3 is 17 amino acids. The trim removed 5 bases at V and 1 base at J, leaving 8 bases unmatched.

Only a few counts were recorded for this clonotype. This CDR3 reads CASAQSGANVLTF. The CDR3 bases are TGTGCCAGCGCCCAGTCTGGGGCCAACGTCCTGACTTTC. The rearrangement uses TRBV12-3 or TRBV12-4 and TRBJ2-6; D gene uncertain. CDR3 length equals 13 residues. Trimming took off 8 bases at V and 1 base at J, with 6 bases between the two ends.

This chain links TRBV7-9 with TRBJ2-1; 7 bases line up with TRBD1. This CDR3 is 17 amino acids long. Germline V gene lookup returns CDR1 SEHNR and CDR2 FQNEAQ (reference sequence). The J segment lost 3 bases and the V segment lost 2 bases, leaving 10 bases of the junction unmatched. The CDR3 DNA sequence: TGTGCCAGCAGCTTACGCTGGACGGGACAGAGCTACAATGAGCAGTTCTTC. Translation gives CASSLRWTGQSYNEQFF. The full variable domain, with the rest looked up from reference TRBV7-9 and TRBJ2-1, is DTGVSQNPRHKITKRGQNVTFRCDPISEHNRLYWYRQTLGQGPEFLTYFQNEAQLEKSRLLSDRFSAERPKGSFSTLEIQRTEQGDSAMYLCASSLRWTGQSYNEQFFGPGTRLTVL.

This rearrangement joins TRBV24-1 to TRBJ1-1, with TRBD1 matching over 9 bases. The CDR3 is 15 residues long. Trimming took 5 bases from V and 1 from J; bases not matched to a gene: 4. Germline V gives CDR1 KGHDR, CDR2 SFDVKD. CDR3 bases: TGTGCCACCAGTGGAGGACAGGGGAGGAACACTGAAGCTTTCTTT. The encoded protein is CATSGGQGRNTEAFF.

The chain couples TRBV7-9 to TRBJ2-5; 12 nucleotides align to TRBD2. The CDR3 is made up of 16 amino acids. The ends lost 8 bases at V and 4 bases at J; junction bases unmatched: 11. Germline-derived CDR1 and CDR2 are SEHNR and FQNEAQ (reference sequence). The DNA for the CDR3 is TGTGCCAGCTTCCCGCCGGGACTAGCGGGTAGAGAGACCCAGTACTTC. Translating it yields CASFPPGLAGRETQYF.

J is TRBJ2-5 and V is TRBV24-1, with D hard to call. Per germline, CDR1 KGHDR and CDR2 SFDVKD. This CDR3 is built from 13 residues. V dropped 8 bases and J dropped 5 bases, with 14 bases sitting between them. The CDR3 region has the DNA TGTGCCACCACCCTACGGGTCCCGGAGACCCAGTACTTC. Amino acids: CATTLRVPETQYF.

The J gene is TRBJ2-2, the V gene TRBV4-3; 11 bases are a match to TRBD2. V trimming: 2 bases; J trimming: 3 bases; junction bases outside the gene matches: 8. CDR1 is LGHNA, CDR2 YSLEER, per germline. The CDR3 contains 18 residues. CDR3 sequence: CASSQYMASGGYTGELFF. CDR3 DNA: TGCGCCAGCAGCCAATATATGGCTAGCGGGGGGTACACCGGGGAGCTGTTTTTT.

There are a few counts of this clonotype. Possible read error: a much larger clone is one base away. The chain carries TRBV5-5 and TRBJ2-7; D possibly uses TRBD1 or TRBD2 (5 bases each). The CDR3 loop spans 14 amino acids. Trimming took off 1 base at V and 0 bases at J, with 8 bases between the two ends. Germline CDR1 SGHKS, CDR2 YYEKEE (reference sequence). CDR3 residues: CASSLMGVSYEQYF. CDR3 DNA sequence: TGTGCCAGCAGCTTGATGGGGGTCTCCTACGAGCAGTACTTC.

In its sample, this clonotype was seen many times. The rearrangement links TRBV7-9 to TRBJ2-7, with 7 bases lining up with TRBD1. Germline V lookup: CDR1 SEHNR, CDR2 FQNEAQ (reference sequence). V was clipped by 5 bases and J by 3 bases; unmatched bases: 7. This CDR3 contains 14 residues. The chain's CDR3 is CASSKGTVLYEQYF. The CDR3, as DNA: TGTGCCAGCAGCAAAGGGACAGTGCTCTACGAGCAGTACTTC.

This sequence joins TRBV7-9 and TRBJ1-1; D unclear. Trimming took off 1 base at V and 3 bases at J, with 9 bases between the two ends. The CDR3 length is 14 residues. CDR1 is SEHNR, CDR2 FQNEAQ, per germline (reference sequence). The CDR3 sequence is CASSLGFGDTEAFF. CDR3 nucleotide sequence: TGTGCCAGCAGCTTAGGCTTCGGAGACACTGAAGCTTTCTTT.

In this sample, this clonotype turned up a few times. DNA for the CDR3: TGTGCCAGCTCACAACGGGATAACTATGGCTACACCTTC. Protein: CASSQRDNYGYTF. V is TRBV18 and J is TRBJ1-2; D call uncertain. Trimming removed 4 bases from V and 1 base from J, with 7 bases in between. Germline V CDR1 and CDR2: KGHSH, LQKENI. The CDR3 has 13 amino acids.

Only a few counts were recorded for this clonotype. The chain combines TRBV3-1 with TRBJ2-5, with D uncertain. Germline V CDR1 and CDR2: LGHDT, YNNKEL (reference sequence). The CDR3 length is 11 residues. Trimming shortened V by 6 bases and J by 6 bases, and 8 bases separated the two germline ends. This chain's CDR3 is CASRSSQTQYF. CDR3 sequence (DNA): TGTGCCAGCAGATCAAGTCAGACCCAGTACTTC.

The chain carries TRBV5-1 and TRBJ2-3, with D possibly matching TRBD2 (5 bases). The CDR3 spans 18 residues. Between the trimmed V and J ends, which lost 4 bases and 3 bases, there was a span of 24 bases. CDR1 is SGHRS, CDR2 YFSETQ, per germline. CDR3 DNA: TGCGCCAGCAGCCGGAGCTTCCGATTCATAGCGAGTACAGATACGCAGTATTTT. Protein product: CASSRSFRFIASTDTQYF.

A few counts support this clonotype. The CDR3, as DNA: TGCGCCAGCAGCCAAGAGGGGAGCCCGGCCAATGAGCAGTTCTTC. As protein: CASSQEGSPANEQFF. The rearrangement joins TRBV4-3 to TRBJ2-1, with D maybe TRBD2 (5 bases). The CDR3 is made up of 15 amino acids. Per germline, CDR1 LGHNA and CDR2 YSLEER. Trimming removed 0 bases at V and 6 bases at J, with 12 bases between.

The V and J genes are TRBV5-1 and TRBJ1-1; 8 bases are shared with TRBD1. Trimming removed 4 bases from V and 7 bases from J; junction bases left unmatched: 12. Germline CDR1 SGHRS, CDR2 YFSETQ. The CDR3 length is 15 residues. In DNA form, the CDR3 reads TGCGCCAGCAGCATCACCAGGGGGCCGAGTGGTGAAGCTTTCTTT. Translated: CASSITRGPSGEAFF.

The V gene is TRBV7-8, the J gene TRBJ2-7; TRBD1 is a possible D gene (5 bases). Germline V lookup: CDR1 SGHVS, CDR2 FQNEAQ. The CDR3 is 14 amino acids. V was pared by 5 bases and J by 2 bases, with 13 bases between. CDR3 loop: CASSPDITPYEQYF. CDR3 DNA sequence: TGTGCCAGCAGCCCGGACATTACACCCTACGAGCAGTACTTC.

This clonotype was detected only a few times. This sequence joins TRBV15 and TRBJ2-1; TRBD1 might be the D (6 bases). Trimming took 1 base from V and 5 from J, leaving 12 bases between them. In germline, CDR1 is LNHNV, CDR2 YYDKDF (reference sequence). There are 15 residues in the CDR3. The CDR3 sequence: CATSRGRQGHNEQFF. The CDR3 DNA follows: TGTGCCACCAGCAGAGGCCGGCAGGGGCACAATGAGCAGTTCTTC.

In DNA, the CDR3 is TGTGCCAGCAGCCGGATACCACAGGTCAATCAGCCCCAGCATTTT. It translates to CASSRIPQVNQPQHF. This chain connects TRBV5-5 to TRBJ1-5; D might be TRBD1 (5 bases). V dropped 4 bases and J dropped 3 bases, with 14 bases sitting between them. This CDR3 has 15 residues. Germline V lookup: CDR1 SGHKS, CDR2 YYEKEE (reference sequence).

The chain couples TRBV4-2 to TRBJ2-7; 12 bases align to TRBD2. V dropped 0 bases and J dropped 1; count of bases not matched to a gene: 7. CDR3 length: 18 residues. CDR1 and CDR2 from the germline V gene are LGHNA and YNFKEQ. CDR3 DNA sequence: TGTGCCAGCAGCCAAGAGAGGCTAGCGGGAGGGCGGTCCTACGAGCAGTACTTC. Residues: CASSQERLAGGRSYEQYF.